This T cell receptor beta chain was found in a study of blood T cell repertoires in COVID-19. In the study overall: Nucleic acid was either cDNA or gDNA, and it came from T cells, B-cell-depleted T cells, or PBMCs.

Profiling relied on immunoSEQ multiplex PCR, and the TCRdb table lists in-frame clones only, not all of them. The sample consists of roughly 70,000 clones, approximately 90% of them appearing once. Sequencing was performed on peripheral blood. The clonotype originates from an elderly woman with active COVID-19.

The CDR3 sequence: CASSDRGRGETQYF. In DNA, the CDR3 is TGTGCCAGCAGTGACAGGGGGCGTGGGGAGACCCAGTACTTC. This chain uses TRBV6-1 with TRBJ2-5; 8 bases map to TRBD1. V trimming: 3 bases; J trimming: 5 bases; junction bases outside the gene matches: 5. CDR3 length equals 14 residues. In germline, CDR1 is MNHNS, CDR2 SASEGT.